The clone carrying this TCR beta chain was counted many times. The antigen remains undetermined. TCRdb processed the 5' RACE reads anew with MiXCR; each CDR3 protein has one entry. The sample contains under 250,000 distinct CDR3 sequences, approximately 7.4% of which appear only once. The record originates from a study of CD8 T cells in ankylosing spondylitis. Regarding the study as a whole: Blood of patients with ankylosing spondylitis appeared to be characterized by a TCR beta motif of about 8 highly homologous variants.

This CDR3 region has 16 residues. Germline-derived CDR1 and CDR2 are MNHEY and SMNVEV (reference sequence). J gave up 7 bases and V 3 bases, and 10 bases lay outside the gene matches. What was sequenced was blood, either unsorted or a sorted T cell fraction (not recorded which). The rearrangement joins TRBV27 to TRBJ2-1; the match to TRBD1 covers 9 bases. The TCR comes from a male donor with ankylosing spondylitis. The CDR3 is CASSFRGQGLMNEQFF. The CDR3 DNA reads as TGTGCCAGCAGTTTCCGGGGACAGGGCTTAATGAATGAGCAGTTCTTC.